This T cell receptor beta chain was sequenced for a study of blood T cell repertoires in COVID-19. Overall study: Acute and convalescent COVID-19 samples came from the United States, Italy and Spain. Sources were T cells, B-cell-depleted T cells, or PBMCs; the material itself was cDNA or gDNA.

Germline V lookup: CDR1 KGHSH, CDR2 LQKENI. The V end was cut by 0 bases, the J end by 4 bases, with 13 bases between. CDR3 length: 15 residues. Under the authors' procedure: Amplifying reference gene primers gave estimates of nucleated cell counts. Some clones are missing from TCRdb's copy, which holds only in-frame ones; the method was immunoSEQ multiplex PCR. V, J and clone size reflect that table, while D and trimming were determined from the DNA. The table shows 12,000 to 15,000 clones, with about 87% occurring only once. Sequencing used peripheral blood. The chain uses TRBV18 and TRBJ2-7; D remains unclear. This receptor was obtained from a human donor in a cohort sampled during active COVID-19. CDR3 loop: CASSPPTSLGYEQYF. CDR3 DNA: TGTGCCAGCTCACCACCGACCTCTCTCGGGTACGAGCAGTACTTC.